The 26 T cell receptor beta chains below come from one sample, sequenced in a study of cytomegalovirus exposure and HLA in healthy donors. It was with 60 Vbeta and 13 Jbeta primers that the PCR ran. The repertoire was sequenced with immunoSEQ multiplex PCR; TCRdb's copy has only in-frame clones and lacks some. The repertoire holds about 190,000 clones, with around 90% as singletons. The sequencing input was PBMCs. The receptors stem from a boy younger than 10 in good health and CMV-seronegative.

Concerning this clone itself: A read error may produce the germline difference seen at one junction end. The chain combines TRBV5-4 with TRBJ1-1; 7 nucleotides match TRBD1. This CDR3 contains 14 residues. Germline V gives CDR1 SGHNT, CDR2 YYREEE (reference sequence). In nucleotides, the CDR3 is TGTGCCAGCAGCTTAGGGACAGCGAACACTGAAGTTTTCTTT. Encoded protein: CASSLGTANTEVFF. The whole variable domain, filled in from reference TRBV5-4 and TRBJ1-1, reads ETGVTQSPTHLIKTRGQQVTLRCSSQSGHNTVSWYQQALGQGPQFIFQYYREEENGRGNFPPRFSGLQFPNYSSELNVNALELDDSALYLCASSLGTANTEVFFGQGTRLTVV.

The V call is TRBV13, the J call TRBJ2-3; D ambiguous. Trimming shortened V by 5 bases and J by 6 bases, and 12 bases separated the two germline ends. The germline V gene has CDR1 PRHDT and CDR2 FYEKMQ (reference sequence). The length of the CDR3 is 13 residues. The DNA of the CDR3 is TGTGCCAGCAGCCCAACCTCCCGGGATACGCAGTATTTT. Encoded protein: CASSPTSRDTQYF.

V and J are TRBV7-3 and TRBJ2-2; TRBD2 matches 13 bases. Germline CDR1 SGHTA, CDR2 FQGTGA. The CDR3 is 19 residues long. With V trimmed by 5 bases and J by 2 bases, 11 bases remained unmatched. The CDR3 loop reads CASSPVRGLAGTNTGELFF. CDR3 sequence (DNA): TGTGCCAGCAGCCCCGTTCGGGGACTAGCGGGGACAAACACCGGGGAGCTGTTTTTT.

This rearrangement joins TRBV6-1 to TRBJ1-2; 9 bases fit TRBD1. The CDR3 covers 14 residues. J was trimmed by 3 bases and V by 6 bases; bases with no gene match: 5. Germline lookup yields CDR1 MNHNS and CDR2 SASEGT. The CDR3 reads CASSHRGQDYGYTF. In nucleotides, the CDR3 is TGTGCCAGCAGCCACAGGGGGCAGGACTATGGCTACACCTTC.

The chain uses TRBV7-9 and TRBJ2-2; TRBD1 agrees at 8 bases. Unmatched junction bases numbered 6, after V lost 6 bases and J lost 3 bases. In germline, CDR1 is SEHNR, CDR2 FQNEAQ (reference sequence). The CDR3 sequence is 15 residues long. The CDR3 sequence is CASRSDRGYTGELFF. CDR3 bases: TGTGCCAGCAGGTCAGACAGGGGTTACACCGGGGAGCTGTTTTTT.

The chain links TRBV7-2 to TRBJ2-3; D might be TRBD2 (6 bases). The CDR3 is made up of 14 amino acids. V was trimmed by 4 bases and J by 2 bases, leaving 10 bases between them. The germline gives CDR1 SGHTA, CDR2 FQGNSA. In DNA, the CDR3 is TGTGCCAGCAGCTCCCGACTAGTCACAGATACGCAGTATTTT. This translates into CASSSRLVTDTQYF.

The V call is TRBV6-1, the J call TRBJ1-4; the D is unclear. V was cut by 4 bases and J by 8 bases, with 17 bases left in between. This CDR3 contains 15 residues. CDR1 and CDR2 (germline): MNHNS, SASEGT. CDR3 DNA sequence: TGTGCCAGCAGTGGGACGGAGGCCGGGAACGAAAAACTGTTTTTT. Translating it yields CASSGTEAGNEKLFF.

The chain employs TRBV5-4 and TRBJ1-4; 11 bases fit TRBD1. CDR1 SGHNT and CDR2 YYREEE come from the germline V gene (reference sequence). Trimming took 5 bases from V and 10 from J; bases not matched to a gene: 4. The length of the CDR3 is 13 residues. The CDR3 reads CASRDRGRGKLFF. The CDR3 bases are TGTGCCAGCAGGGACAGGGGGCGGGGAAAACTGTTTTTT. Looking up the rest from reference TRBV5-4 and TRBJ1-4 gives the full variable domain: ETGVTQSPTHLIKTRGQQVTLRCSSQSGHNTVSWYQQALGQGPQFIFQYYREEENGRGNFPPRFSGLQFPNYSSELNVNALELDDSALYLCASRDRGRGKLFFGSGTQLSVL.

CDR3 in amino acids: CASSERGNYGYTF. CDR3 DNA: TGTGCCAGCAGTGAACGGGGGAACTATGGCTACACCTTC. The chain links TRBV6-1 to TRBJ1-2; maybe TRBD1 (5 bases). Germline V lookup: CDR1 MNHNS, CDR2 SASEGT. V lost 2 bases to trimming and J lost 2 bases, with 6 bases between them. CDR3 size: 13 residues.

The V gene is TRBV5-6, the J gene TRBJ1-1; 9 bases map to TRBD1. The CDR3 runs to 17 residues. V was clipped by 4 bases and J by 5 bases; unmatched bases: 15. Per germline, CDR1 SGHDT and CDR2 YYEEEE. The CDR3 sequence: CASSQLGQGKGGTEAFF. CDR3 nucleotide sequence: TGTGCCAGCAGCCAGCTGGGACAGGGTAAGGGTGGGACTGAAGCTTTCTTT.

The chain employs TRBV10-2 and TRBJ2-2; 7 bases fit TRBD2. The CDR3 runs to 17 residues. After removal of 2 bases from V and 6 bases from J, the junction contained 12 bases not matched to a gene. Germline values: CDR1 WSHSY, CDR2 SAAADI. CDR3 region: CASSEAIGRAGAGELFF. The CDR3 DNA is TGCGCCAGCAGTGAGGCGATCGGGCGGGCGGGGGCCGGGGAGCTGTTTTTT.

The chain uses TRBV15 and TRBJ2-5; D might be TRBD2 (6 bases). This CDR3 has 13 residues. Trimming removed 5 bases from V and 5 bases from J, with 12 bases in between. From germline, CDR1 is LNHNV and CDR2 YYDKDF (reference sequence). The CDR3 DNA is TGTGCCACCAGCCAGACTAGTTGGGAGACCCAGTACTTC. This encodes CATSQTSWETQYF.

This chain links TRBV7-9 with TRBJ1-6, with TRBD1 identical over 8 bases. V shed 5 bases, J shed 9 bases, and the junction held 9 bases outside the gene matches. Germline CDR1 and CDR2: SEHNR and FQNEAQ (reference sequence). The CDR3 is made up of 15 amino acids. The CDR3 protein is CASSPDRGLGSPLHF. CDR3 DNA sequence: TGTGCCAGCAGCCCAGACAGGGGTCTGGGTTCACCCCTCCACTTT.

The chain employs TRBV5-8 and TRBJ1-1; D might be TRBD1 (6 bases). Trimming left V 4 bases short and J 4 bases short, with 11 bases between. This CDR3 contains 13 residues. Germline CDR1 and CDR2: SGHTS and YDEGEE. The CDR3: CASSTGTSTEAFF. DNA for the CDR3: TGTGCCAGCAGCACCGGGACATCCACTGAAGCTTTCTTT.

This chain links TRBV29-1 with TRBJ2-7; 9 bases map to TRBD2. This CDR3 is built from 18 residues. The germline V gene encodes CDR1 SQVTM and CDR2 ANQGSEA. The junction had 13 bases not matched to a gene; V was cut back by 1 base and J by 0 bases. The CDR3 spells CSVEGGLYSGGHSYEQYF. CDR3 bases: TGCAGCGTTGAAGGAGGCCTTTATAGCGGGGGTCACTCCTACGAGCAGTACTTC.

This chain uses TRBV29-1 with TRBJ2-3, with no clear D. The V gene's germline CDR1 is SQVTM and CDR2 ANQGSEA. Trimming stripped 7 bases from V and 1 base from J, with 12 bases between. This CDR3 has 13 amino acids. The CDR3 here is CSDKPAGTDTQYF. The CDR3 DNA reads TGCAGCGATAAGCCTGCGGGCACAGATACGCAGTATTTT.

This rearrangement joins TRBV28 to TRBJ2-1; 10 nucleotides agree with TRBD2. The CDR3 is 19 residues long. Germline V gene data show CDR1 as MDHEN and CDR2 as SYDVKM. Trimming cost V 6 bases and J 3 bases; bases outside gene matches: 17. CDR3 region: CASSPRTGLAAPYYNEQFF. The CDR3, as DNA: TGTGCCAGCAGCCCTCGTACAGGACTAGCGGCCCCGTACTACAATGAGCAGTTCTTC.

In its sample, this clone was seen a few times. This specimen includes other DNA sequences encoding the same CDR3. The V gene is TRBV15, the J gene TRBJ1-4, with no clear D. Trimming removed 0 bases from V and 7 bases from J, with 6 bases in between. Germline V gene sequence: CDR1 LNHNV, CDR2 YYDKDF (reference sequence). CDR3 length equals 13 residues. The CDR3 loop reads CATSRDRSEKLFF. Here the CDR3 DNA reads TGTGCCACCAGCAGAGATCGGAGTGAAAAACTGTTTTTT.

This rearrangement joins TRBV4-1 to TRBJ2-7; the D gene is possibly TRBD1 (6 bases). Germline V lookup: CDR1 MGHRA, CDR2 YSYEKL. The CDR3 spans 15 residues. V was trimmed by 4 bases and J by 2 bases, leaving 15 bases between them. CDR3 in amino acids: CASSPPGGRTYEQYF. The CDR3 coding sequence is TGCGCCAGCAGCCCCCCTGGGGGCAGAACCTACGAGCAGTACTTC.

The V gene is TRBV5-1, the J gene TRBJ2-3, with D maybe TRBD2 (5 bases). From germline, CDR1 is SGHRS and CDR2 YFSETQ. The CDR3 extends over 16 amino acids. The V and J ends lost 5 bases and 0 bases respectively, with 16 bases between them. CDR3 region: CASRGSGGTSTDTQYF. In DNA, the CDR3 is TGCGCCAGCAGGGGGAGCGGCGGAACTAGCACAGATACGCAGTATTTT.

Concerning this clone: A junction boundary mismatches the germline segment, possibly from a read error. The chain combines TRBV7-9 with TRBJ2-3, with TRBD2 as a possible D gene (5 bases). The CDR3 runs to 14 residues. Germline lookup yields CDR1 SEHNR and CDR2 FQNEAQ (reference sequence). The CDR3: CSSSSLASVNTQYF. The DNA of the CDR3 is TGTTCCAGCAGCTCTCTAGCATCGGTAAATACGCAGTATTTT. Looking up the rest from reference TRBV7-9 and TRBJ2-3 gives the full variable domain: DTGVSQNPRHKITKRGQNVTFRCDPISEHNRLYWYRQTLGQGPEFLTYFQNEAQLEKSRLLSDRFSAERPKGSFSTLEIQRTEQGDSAMYLCSSSSLASVNTQYFGPGTRLTVL.

The V call is TRBV19, the J call TRBJ1-5; D uncertain. This CDR3 spans 13 amino acids. Trimming left V 5 bases short and J 2 bases short, with 7 bases between. Per germline, CDR1 LNHDA and CDR2 SQIVND (reference sequence). The chain's CDR3 is CASSPAGNQPQHF. The CDR3 nucleotides read TGTGCCAGTAGTCCAGCGGGCAATCAGCCCCAGCATTTT.

The genes are TRBV6-5 and TRBJ2-7; 7 positions match TRBD2. CDR3 length: 12 residues. The germline gives CDR1 MNHEY, CDR2 SVGAGI. Losses at the gene ends were 8 bases for V and 0 bases for J; bases not matched to a gene: 1. The CDR3 coding sequence is TGTGCCAGCGGCGGGAGCTCCTACGAGCAGTACTTC. Translation gives CASGGSSYEQYF.

The J gene is TRBJ2-7, the V gene TRBV5-1; 12 bases are a match to TRBD2. Losses at the gene ends were 2 bases for V and 4 bases for J; bases not matched to a gene: 4. Germline assignment: CDR1 SGHRS and CDR2 YFSETQ. The CDR3 has 15 amino acids. The DNA for the CDR3 is TGCGCCAGCAGCTTCCTCACTAGCGGGGGGTACGAGCAGTACTTC. Amino acids: CASSFLTSGGYEQYF.

The chain recombines TRBV30 with TRBJ2-3; TRBD2 matches at 11 bases. The CDR3 has 17 residues. V was pared by 4 bases and J by 7 bases, with 16 bases of the junction left unmatched. The V gene's germline CDR1 is GTSNPN and CDR2 SVGIG (reference sequence). This chain's CDR3 is CAWTNFRTSGRAHTQYF. The CDR3 coding sequence is TGTGCCTGGACGAACTTCCGGACTAGCGGGCGGGCACATACGCAGTATTTT.

The gene calls are TRBV27 and TRBJ1-5; 10 bases match TRBD1. CDR3 length: 14 residues. J was trimmed by 5 bases and V by 6 bases; bases with no gene match: 4. Germline values: CDR1 MNHEY, CDR2 SMNVEV (reference sequence). CDR3 sequence: CASRLTGGYQPQHF. The CDR3 bases are TGTGCCAGCAGACTGACAGGGGGCTATCAGCCCCAGCATTTT.